The sequence of this T cell receptor beta chain was determined in a study of control samples from healthy donors and cancer patients. The repertoire was sequenced with immunoSEQ multiplex PCR; TCRdb's copy has only in-frame clones and lacks some. This table holds about 130,000 clones, around 90% found once. The receptor was derived from a man aged 18 to 35 in good health. The sample was blood.

CDR3: CASRFMVRIRDNSGNTIYF. DNA for the CDR3: TGTGCAAGTCGCTTCATGGTTAGGATCCGGGACAACTCTGGAAACACCATATATTTT. This chain links TRBV12-2 with TRBJ1-3; TRBD1, the table's D call, was not compared with the DNA. TRBV12-2 is classified as a pseudogene. The CDR3 extends over 19 amino acids.